Listed below are T cell receptor beta chains from one sample, sequenced in a study of OX40 agonist ivuxolimab in advanced cancers. Sequencing used immunoSEQ multiplex PCR; TCRdb keeps in-frame clones, though not all of them. The sample has tens of thousands of clones, just under 90% seen once. The source was CD4+ or CD8+ T cells sorted from blood, collected in a trial of the OX40 agonist ivuxolimab. The receptor source for this set is an adult with an advanced solid tumor such as melanoma, head and neck, liver or kidney cancer. The CDR3 runs from the conserved cysteine through the conserved F or W. D genes are given only for firm matches. A row's size may be missing; if present it is once, few, many or a size class.

>TRBJ2-1|once|NA|TRBV28
CASSRGKSYNEQFF
TGTGCCAGCAGTAGGGGGAAGTCCTACAATGAGCAGTTCTTC
>TRBJ1-4|NA|TRBD1|TRBV2
CASSGTGGINEKLFF
TGTGCCAGTTCCGGGACAGGGGGAATCAATGAAAAACTGTTTTTT
>TRBJ2-5|NA|NA|TRBV7-9
CASSPRGGGPKETQYF
TGTGCCAGCAGCCCTAGGGGGGGAGGGCCGAAAGAGACCCAGTACTTC
>TRBJ1-5|NA|NA|TRBV19
CASSIRENQPQHF
TGTGCCAGTAGTATTAGAGAGAATCAGCCCCAGCATTTT
>TRBJ2-7|NA|TRBD2|TRBV27
CASSLLVAGATYEQYF
TGTGCCAGCAGTTTATTAGTAGCGGGAGCTACTTACGAGCAGTACTTC
>TRBJ2-2|NA|NA|TRBV7-2
CASSFQRDTGELFF
TGTGCCAGCAGCTTCCAGCGCGACACCGGGGAGCTGTTTTTT
>TRBJ2-1|NA|NA|TRBV7-3
CASSLFHPGQAYNEQFF
TGTGCCAGCAGCTTATTCCACCCGGGACAAGCTTACAATGAGCAGTTCTTC
>TRBJ2-1|NA|TRBD2|TRBV27
CASSFPTSGRSSYNEQFF
TGTGCCAGCAGTTTCCCCACTAGCGGGAGGAGCTCCTACAATGAGCAGTTCTTC
>TRBJ1-1|NA|NA|TRBV10-3
CAISAGSHTEAFF
TGTGCCATCAGTGCAGGGTCTCACACTGAAGCTTTCTTT
>TRBJ2-1|NA|TRBD2|TRBV5-1
CASSLLSGSVYNEQFF
TGCGCCAGCAGCTTACTTAGCGGGAGTGTGTACAATGAGCAGTTCTTC
>TRBJ2-7|NA|NA|TRBV6-6
CASSYSESYEQYF
TGTGCCAGCAGTTACTCGGAGTCTTACGAGCAGTACTTC
>TRBJ1-4|NA|NA|TRBV28
CASRFRSRGEKLFF
TGTGCCAGCAGGTTCAGGTCGCGGGGGGAAAAACTGTTTTTT
>TRBJ2-2|few|TRBD2|TRBV15
CATSRGSGRAGELFF
TGTGCCACCAGCAGAGGAAGCGGGAGGGCCGGGGAGCTGTTTTTT
>TRBJ1-4|once|TRBD1|TRBV2
CASSETGTNEKLFF
TGTGCCAGCAGTGAGACAGGGACTAATGAAAAACTGTTTTTT
>TRBJ2-7|NA|TRBD1|TRBV6-5
CASSYGQGAYEQYF
TGTGCCAGCAGTTACGGACAGGGGGCTTACGAGCAGTACTTC
>TRBJ2-6|NA|NA|TRBV9
CASSPREGSSGANVLTF
TGTGCCAGCAGCCCCCGTGAGGGGAGCTCTGGGGCCAACGTCCTGACTTTC
>TRBJ2-7|NA|NA|TRBV10-3
CATGTPWSEQYF
TGTGCCACCGGAACTCCCTGGAGCGAGCAGTACTTC
>TRBJ1-4|NA|NA|TRBV4-3
CASSRSGGPREKLFF
TGCGCCAGCAGCCGCTCGGGGGGACCGCGGGAAAAACTGTTTTTT
>TRBJ2-3|NA|NA|TRBV11-1
CASSLGKHTGPDTQYF
TGTGCCAGCAGCTTAGGAAAACACACTGGCCCAGATACGCAGTATTTT
>TRBJ2-2|NA|NA|TRBV28
CASSLDFQGGNTGELFF
TGTGCCAGCAGTTTAGATTTCCAGGGGGGTAACACCGGGGAGCTGTTTTTT